A few counts support the clone carrying this TCR beta chain. Its antigen is not identified. V was clipped by 4 bases and J by 1 base, with 13 bases between them. Germline V gene sequence: CDR1 MNHEY, CDR2 SVGAGI. The CDR3 sequence is 15 residues long. TCRdb re-called the RACE reads with MiXCR, one entry per CDR3 protein. The repertoire includes about 290,000 distinct CDR3 sequences, around 7% of them detected once, and roughly 1.2% sits in the top ten. This record comes from a study of human T cells and chemical hapten exposure. The wider study: Patch tests containing 0.01% DPC, applied to the upper back, were read at 6 days. Notes on the study in general: The count of PT1 expanded TCRs correlated positively with patch test score.

Specified time point: pre-sensitization, week 0. Treatment reported: therapeutic diphenylcyclopropenone sensitization with weekly scalp DPC. The V and J genes are TRBV6-5 and TRBJ1-2; possibly TRBD1 for D (6 bases). The material was whole blood, obtained in connection with sensitization to the hapten diphenylcyclopropenone (DPC). The sequence was obtained from a man between 18 and 29 years old with alopecia areata. Some clones in this sample may be carry-over from other donors' samples. CDR3 coding DNA: TGTGCCAGCAGTTCCCCGAACAGGGATAACTATGGCTACACCTTC. Protein sequence: CASSSPNRDNYGYTF.